The 25 T cell receptor beta chains presented below share a single source sample, sequenced in a study of blood T cell repertoires in COVID-19. Assay used: immunoSEQ multiplex PCR; TCRdb lists only in-frame clones, some missing. Among about 500,000 clones listed, 89% were seen once. The specimen was peripheral blood. The receptor set was obtained from a man aged 18 to 35 with COVID-19, enrolled during active disease.

This clone was detected only a few times. The rearrangement uses TRBV7-9 and TRBJ2-5, with a tentative D call TRBD1 (6 bases). The germline V gene has CDR1 SEHNR and CDR2 FQNEAQ (reference sequence). There are 14 residues in the CDR3. Trimming shortened V by 1 base and J by 4 bases, and 10 bases separated the two germline ends. CDR3 nucleotide sequence: TGTGCCAGCAGCTTAGTACAGGGATCAGAGACCCAGTACTTC. Translated, it gives CASSLVQGSETQYF.

The chain couples TRBV29-1 to TRBJ2-5, with D uncertain. Germline V gene lookup returns CDR1 SQVTM and CDR2 ANQGSEA. Between the trimmed V and J ends, which lost 3 bases and 1 base, there was a span of 12 bases. The CDR3 is made up of 14 amino acids. CDR3 sequence: CSVEVAGSQETQYF. In DNA, the CDR3 is TGCAGCGTTGAGGTTGCAGGATCCCAAGAGACCCAGTACTTC.

The chain has TRBV6-4 and TRBJ2-3; TRBD2 aligns across 11 bases. V shed 6 bases, J shed 5 bases, and the junction held 7 bases outside the gene matches. CDR3 length equals 15 residues. Germline V gives CDR1 MRHNA, CDR2 SNTAGT. DNA of the CDR3: TGTGCCAGCAGGAAAATAGCGGGAGGGAGAGATACGCAGTATTTT. Translation gives CASRKIAGGRDTQYF.

The chain carries TRBV11-3 and TRBJ2-1; 13 nucleotides align to TRBD2. Germline values: CDR1 SGHNT, CDR2 YENEEA. V lost 4 bases and J lost 4; bases outside the gene matches: 16. This CDR3 is 20 amino acids long. CDR3 sequence (DNA): TGTGCCAGCAGCTACTTGACAGGGTGGACTAGCGGGAGCGTATACAATGAGCAGTTCTTC. The encoded protein is CASSYLTGWTSGSVYNEQFF.

The V and J genes are TRBV5-4 and TRBJ2-7; no clear D. Between the trimmed V and J ends, which lost 4 bases and 0 bases, there was a span of 8 bases. Germline assignment: CDR1 SGHNT and CDR2 YYREEE (reference sequence). This CDR3 is built from 13 residues. The CDR3 nucleotides read TGTGCCAGCAGCCCCAAGAGCTCCTACGAGCAGTACTTC. Protein product: CASSPKSSYEQYF.

The chain uses TRBV7-2 and TRBJ2-1; D remains unclear. V was cut by 4 bases and J by 10 bases, with 14 bases left in between. The CDR3 length is 13 residues. Germline V gene sequence: CDR1 SGHTA, CDR2 FQGNSA. The CDR3 region is CASSSNLPTEQFF. The CDR3 nucleotides are TGTGCCAGCAGCTCTAATCTCCCTACCGAGCAGTTCTTC.

There are a few counts of this clone. The CDR3 nucleotides read TGCGCCAGCAGCCAAGATCGAGGGCTAGCGAACACCGGGGAGCTGTTTTTT. Translating it yields CASSQDRGLANTGELFF. The chain links TRBV4-1 to TRBJ2-2; possible D gene TRBD2, 5 bases. V gave up 0 bases and J gave up 0 bases, with 11 bases separating them. The CDR3 length is 17 residues. The germline gives CDR1 MGHRA, CDR2 YSYEKL.

The V and J genes are TRBV12-5 and TRBJ1-5; possible D gene TRBD1, 6 bases. The CDR3 has 13 amino acids. CDR1 LGHNT and CDR2 FRNRAP come from the germline V gene. V dropped 7 bases and J dropped 4 bases, with 11 bases sitting between them. The CDR3 coding sequence is TGTGCTAGTGCCAAGGGGGGGAATCAGCCCCAGCATTTT. Amino acid sequence: CASAKGGNQPQHF.

This chain uses TRBV5-6 with TRBJ2-1, with 8 bases lining up with TRBD1. The CDR3 length is 16 residues. After removal of 2 bases from V and 5 bases from J, the junction contained 9 bases not matched to a gene. Germline assignment: CDR1 SGHDT and CDR2 YYEEEE. The CDR3, as DNA: TGTGCCAGCAGCTTACTGACAGGGGTAAACCACAATGAGCAGTTCTTC. Its protein product is CASSLLTGVNHNEQFF.

The rearrangement links TRBV5-1 to TRBJ1-2; D possibly corresponds to TRBD1 (6 bases). V lost 2 bases and J 8 bases, leaving 19 bases between the germline ends. The CDR3 has 15 amino acids. The germline gives CDR1 SGHRS, CDR2 YFSETQ. CDR3 sequence reads: CASSFGSGTSNGYTF. CDR3 nucleotides: TGCGCCAGCAGCTTTGGCTCCGGGACATCCAACGGCTACACCTTC.

The chain employs TRBV27 and TRBJ2-3; D remains unclear. Germline CDR1 is MNHEY and CDR2 is SMNVEV (reference sequence). This CDR3 has 12 residues. V was clipped by 4 bases and J by 4 bases, with 6 bases between them. The DNA of the CDR3 is TGTGCCAGCAGTTCGGTCCCAGATACGCAGTATTTT. This sequence encodes CASSSVPDTQYF.

The rearrangement uses TRBV3-1 (or the pseudogene TRBV3-2) and TRBJ2-1; 11 bases match TRBD2. Looked up from germline, CDR1 is LGHDT and CDR2 is YNNKEL (reference sequence). V lost 1 base to trimming and J lost 10 bases; unmatched junction nucleotides: 6. CDR3 size: 15 residues. Written as DNA, the CDR3 is TGTGCCAGCAGCCAAGGGGTACTAGCGGGAGCGGAGCAGTTCTTC. As protein: CASSQGVLAGAEQFF.

J is TRBJ2-3 and V is TRBV5-1; 8 positions agree with TRBD1. Germline trimming cut 4 bases from V and 2 bases from J; bases unmatched to any gene: 3. Germline CDR1 reads SGHRS; CDR2 reads YFSETQ. This CDR3 region has 14 residues. CDR3 region: CASSRTGLTDTQYF. The CDR3 nucleotides read TGCGCCAGCAGCAGGACAGGGCTCACAGATACGCAGTATTTT.

V usage is TRBV11-3 and J usage is TRBJ2-7, with 13 bases matching TRBD2. This CDR3 is built from 15 residues. From germline, CDR1 is SGHNT and CDR2 YENEEA. V dropped 5 bases and J dropped 1; count of bases not matched to a gene: 2. The CDR3 spells CASSLGLAGSYEQYF. DNA for the CDR3: TGTGCCAGCAGCCTGGGACTAGCGGGATCCTACGAGCAGTACTTC.

V and J are TRBV2 and TRBJ2-3, with TRBD2 matching 10 bases. CDR3 length: 16 amino acids. Germline V gives CDR1 SNHLY, CDR2 FYNNEI. Trimming took 6 bases from V and 2 from J; bases not matched to a gene: 8. CDR3 residues: CASSRRTSGYTDTQYF. The CDR3 region has the DNA TGTGCCAGCAGCCGAAGGACTAGCGGTTACACAGATACGCAGTATTTT.

The chain links TRBV3-1 (or the pseudogene TRBV3-2) to TRBJ2-1; the match to TRBD2 covers 9 bases. This CDR3 has 16 amino acids. Germline CDR1 reads LGHDT; CDR2 reads YNNKEL (reference sequence). V dropped 4 bases and J dropped 7; count of bases not matched to a gene: 11. CDR3 DNA: TGTGCCAGCAGCCCGTGGGCGGGGGGGTTAGGTAATGAGCAGTTCTTC. Encoded protein: CASSPWAGGLGNEQFF.

The chain carries TRBV18 and TRBJ2-1; D perhaps matches TRBD1 (5 bases). The V end lost 6 bases, the J end lost 4 bases, and 10 bases lay between the germline ends. CDR3 length: 13 residues. The germline gives CDR1 KGHSH, CDR2 LQKENI. The chain's CDR3 is CASSSAGYNEQFF. The CDR3 bases are TGTGCCAGCTCCTCGGCAGGGTACAATGAGCAGTTCTTC.

This clone was counted a few times. The gene calls are TRBV27 and TRBJ2-1; D perhaps matches TRBD2 (5 bases). The V end was cut by 2 bases, the J end by 10 bases, with 12 bases between. The CDR3 spans 13 residues. CDR1 is MNHEY, CDR2 SMNVEV, per germline (reference sequence). This chain's CDR3 is CASSLKPGSEQFF. In DNA form, the CDR3 reads TGTGCCAGCAGTTTAAAACCGGGGAGCGAGCAGTTCTTC.

This clone has a single count. CDR3 DNA sequence: TGTGCCAGCAGCGGCTTGGCCGGGTACAATGAGCAGTTCTTC. Its translation: CASSGLAGYNEQFF. The rearrangement joins TRBV9 to TRBJ2-1; no clear D. The ends were cut back, 3 bases at V and 4 bases at J, with 11 bases in the middle. The germline V gene has CDR1 SGDLS and CDR2 YYNGEE. The CDR3 length is 14 residues.

This chain connects TRBV5-6 to TRBJ2-1, with D possibly matching TRBD1 (6 bases). The CDR3 totals 15 residues. Trimming stripped 2 bases from V and 0 bases from J, with 9 bases between. CDR1 and CDR2 (germline): SGHDT, YYEEEE. CDR3 coding DNA: TGTGCCAGCAGCTTCAGGGACAACTCCTACAATGAGCAGTTCTTC. Translated: CASSFRDNSYNEQFF.

The chain couples TRBV18 to TRBJ2-1; D call uncertain. This CDR3 spans 13 amino acids. CDR1 and CDR2 from the germline V gene are KGHSH and LQKENI. The V gene lost 5 bases and the J gene lost 5 bases, with 10 bases spanning the gap. The CDR3 coding sequence is TGTGCCAGCTCAGGCGACACCGACAATGAGCAGTTCTTC. Translated: CASSGDTDNEQFF.

J is TRBJ2-1 and V is TRBV12-3 or TRBV12-4; the D is unclear. V lost 7 bases and J 2 bases, leaving 9 bases between the germline ends. CDR3 length equals 13 residues. The CDR3 protein is CASIIATYNEQFF. The DNA for the CDR3 is TGTGCCAGCATCATAGCCACCTACAATGAGCAGTTCTTC.

The chain links TRBV7-3 to TRBJ2-2, with D maybe TRBD1 (7 bases). V was trimmed by 5 bases and J by 6 bases, leaving 10 bases between them. This CDR3 contains 13 residues. CDR1 and CDR2 (germline): SGHTA, FQGTGA. CDR3 sequence reads: CASSRRGPGELFF. The CDR3 DNA sequence: TGTGCCAGCAGCCGGAGGGGGCCCGGGGAGCTGTTTTTT.

V and J are TRBV12-3 or TRBV12-4 and TRBJ2-7; D gene ambiguous. The germline V and J ends were trimmed by 3 bases and 0 bases, with 6 bases remaining between them. The CDR3 is 13 amino acids. DNA of the CDR3: TGTGCCAGCAGTTTCGCGGACTCCTACGAGCAGTACTTC. Translated, it gives CASSFADSYEQYF.

This chain links TRBV5-1 with TRBJ2-1, with TRBD2 identical over 10 bases. CDR1 and CDR2 from the germline V gene are SGHRS and YFSETQ. Trimming took 2 bases from V and 8 from J; bases not matched to a gene: 13. The CDR3 covers 17 residues. CDR3 in amino acids: CASSLEGTSGTRHEQFF. CDR3 in DNA: TGCGCCAGCAGCTTAGAGGGAACTAGCGGGACCCGGCATGAGCAGTTCTTC.